These 18 T cell receptor beta chains were all obtained from the same sample, sequenced in a study of T-cell memory formation after mild COVID-19. TCRdb redid the calling of the 5' RACE reads with MiXCR, one entry per CDR3 protein. The data show about 560,000 distinct CDR3 sequences, with 17% seen just once and roughly 8.2% held by the top ten. Material: PBMCs or a T cell subset sorted from them (not recorded which). All receptors come from an adult woman who had mild COVID-19 (a few samples of this study predate the infection). Cell type and time point are not known.

This clonotype was detected a few times. This rearrangement joins TRBV7-8 to TRBJ2-7, with 7 bases identical to TRBD1. Trimming cost V 5 bases and J 3 bases; bases outside gene matches: 10. Germline loops: CDR1 SGHVS, CDR2 FQNEAQ. The CDR3 totals 15 residues. This CDR3 is CASSPSGRGNYEQYF. Written as DNA, the CDR3 is TGTGCCAGCAGCCCGAGCGGCAGGGGGAACTACGAGCAGTACTTC. Using reference TRBV7-8 and TRBJ2-7 for the parts outside the CDR3, the full variable domain is GAGVSQSPRYKVAKRGQDVALRCDPISGHVSLFWYQQALGQGPEFLTYFQNEAQLDKSGLPSDRFFAERPEGSVSTLKIQRTQQEDSAVYLCASSPSGRGNYEQYFGPGTRLTVT.

The rearrangement uses TRBV10-3 and TRBJ1-4, with D hard to call. The V gene lost 2 bases and the J gene lost 0 bases, with 10 bases spanning the gap. CDR1 ENHRY and CDR2 SYGVKD come from the germline V gene. CDR3 length: 16 residues. CDR3 sequence: CAISEGEATTNEKLFF. As DNA, the CDR3 is TGTGCCATCAGTGAGGGGGAGGCCACAACTAATGAAAAACTGTTTTTT.

A few counts support this clonotype. The CDR3 here is CASSHPNGGSSYEQYF. In DNA form, the CDR3 reads TGTGCCAGCAGCCATCCCAATGGGGGGAGCTCCTACGAGCAGTACTTC. This chain joins TRBV3-1 and TRBJ2-7; the D gene is possibly TRBD2 (6 bases). V was clipped by 3 bases and J by 0 bases, with 15 bases between them. Germline CDR1 LGHDT, CDR2 YNNKEL (reference sequence). The CDR3 contains 16 residues.

This sequence joins TRBV3-1 and TRBJ2-7, with TRBD2 matching 10 bases. V lost 7 bases and J lost 2; bases outside the gene matches: 5. This CDR3 region has 14 residues. CDR1 and CDR2 from the germline V gene are LGHDT and YNNKEL (reference sequence). The DNA of the CDR3 is TGTGCCAGCAAGCAAGCGGGAGGGCCCTACGAGCAGTACTTC. Translation: CASKQAGGPYEQYF.

The V gene is TRBV6-5, the J gene TRBJ1-1; D might be TRBD1 (6 bases). Germline V gene data show CDR1 as MNHEY and CDR2 as SVGAGI. Trimming shortened V by 2 bases and J by 4 bases, and 11 bases separated the two germline ends. CDR3 length: 14 amino acids. CDR3 protein: CASSYDRGGTEAFF. The DNA of the CDR3 is TGTGCCAGCAGTTACGACAGAGGGGGCACTGAAGCTTTCTTT.

Only a few counts were recorded for this clonotype. The V and J genes are TRBV4-3 and TRBJ2-7; 11 bases are a match to TRBD1. After removal of 4 bases from V and 3 bases from J, the junction contained 8 bases not matched to a gene. The length of the CDR3 is 16 residues. The germline gives CDR1 LGHNA, CDR2 YSLEER. CDR3: CASSPRTGGYYYEQYF. The CDR3 nucleotides are TGCGCCAGCAGCCCTCGGACAGGGGGCTACTACTACGAGCAGTACTTC.

The rearrangement uses TRBV20-1 and TRBJ2-3, with D tentatively TRBD1 or TRBD2 (6 bases each). The CDR3 runs 13 residues. Germline-derived CDR1 and CDR2 are DFQATT and SNEGSKA (reference sequence). V was cut by 6 bases and J by 2 bases, with 12 bases left in between. As DNA, the CDR3 is TGCAGTGCGTTTAGGGGGGACACAGATACGCAGTATTTT. Translation gives CSAFRGDTDTQYF.

The V call is TRBV12-3 or TRBV12-4, the J call TRBJ1-5, with TRBD1 matching 10 bases. This CDR3 spans 19 amino acids. Trimming cost V 6 bases and J 3 bases; bases outside gene matches: 17. CDR3 sequence (DNA): TGTGCCAGCAGGGGGGAGGGACAGGGGTCACCAATTCACAATCAGCCCCAGCATTTT. Translated, it gives CASRGEGQGSPIHNQPQHF.

The chain uses TRBV7-9 and TRBJ2-5; no definite D call. This CDR3 is 14 amino acids long. V lost 5 bases and J 5 bases, leaving 15 bases between the germline ends. From germline, CDR1 is SEHNR and CDR2 FQNEAQ (reference sequence). This CDR3 is CASSPPLTGETQYF. CDR3 in DNA: TGTGCCAGCAGCCCCCCGTTAACCGGGGAGACCCAGTACTTC.

The V and J genes are TRBV2 and TRBJ2-3, with TRBD2 matching 10 bases. The junction had 12 bases not matched to a gene; V was cut back by 1 base and J by 5 bases. This CDR3 is built from 18 residues. The V gene's germline CDR1 is SNHLY and CDR2 FYNNEI. Here the CDR3 reads CASSEERSSGRRIDTQYF. As DNA, the CDR3 is TGTGCCAGCAGTGAAGAACGGTCTAGCGGGAGACGGATAGATACGCAGTATTTT.

The gene calls are TRBV20-1 and TRBJ2-7; no reliable D call. V lost 2 bases and J lost 2, with 10 bases in between. Germline CDR1 DFQATT, CDR2 SNEGSKA (reference sequence). The CDR3 is 13 amino acids. The chain's CDR3 is CSARRLQTYEQYF. CDR3 nucleotide sequence: TGCAGTGCTAGACGGCTCCAGACCTACGAGCAGTACTTC.

This clonotype was seen only a few times. This rearrangement joins TRBV9 to TRBJ2-1; 10 bases map to TRBD2. V trimming: 0 bases; J trimming: 8 bases; junction bases outside the gene matches: 8. Germline V CDR1 and CDR2: SGDLS, YYNGEE. The CDR3 is made up of 16 amino acids. CDR3 nucleotides: TGTGCCAGCAGCGTAGCGTCTAGCGGGAGTGGGGATGAGCAGTTCTTC. Protein product: CASSVASSGSGDEQFF.

The rearrangement joins TRBV6-5 to TRBJ2-7; no reliable D call. Germline V gene data show CDR1 as MNHEY and CDR2 as SVGAGI. The CDR3 consists of 12 residues. The CDR3 DNA reads TGTACGACCCGTTCCCTCTCCTACGAGCAGTACGTC. Translating it yields CTTRSLSYEQYV.

This sequence joins TRBV20-1 and TRBJ2-4; D remains ambiguous. V lost 0 bases and J lost 10, with 28 bases in between. The CDR3 runs 18 residues. CDR1 is DFQATT, CDR2 SNEGSKA, per germline (reference sequence). The CDR3 is CSARDILDENILWQIQYF. DNA of the CDR3: TGCAGTGCTAGAGATATCCTAGATGAAAACATTTTGTGGCAGATTCAGTACTTC.

This clonotype was counted many times. V is TRBV19 and J is TRBJ2-1; 9 bases map to TRBD2. CDR3 length equals 16 residues. V was pared by 5 bases and J by 0 bases, with 5 bases of the junction left unmatched. The germline V gene has CDR1 LNHDA and CDR2 SQIVND (reference sequence). The CDR3 DNA reads TGTGCCAGTAGTGTCGGACTAGCGACCTCCTACAATGAGCAGTTCTTC. This encodes CASSVGLATSYNEQFF.

This clonotype came up a few times. The chain couples TRBV20-1 to TRBJ1-1; a weak D match, TRBD1 (5 bases). Trimming cost V 4 bases and J 11 bases, with 17 bases left between them. In germline, CDR1 is DFQATT, CDR2 SNEGSKA (reference sequence). This CDR3 comprises 12 residues. Here the CDR3 reads CSATAQDRHAFF. The CDR3 DNA follows: TGCAGTGCTACGGCCCAAGACAGACATGCTTTCTTT.

The chain is built from TRBV5-4 and TRBJ2-5, with 14 bases matching TRBD2. J was trimmed by 4 bases and V by 4 bases; bases with no gene match: 9. The CDR3 covers 17 residues. Germline V gene sequence: CDR1 SGHNT, CDR2 YYREEE (reference sequence). CDR3 amino acids: CASSPGLAGGVGETQYF. The DNA of the CDR3 is TGTGCCAGCAGCCCCGGACTAGCGGGGGGAGTCGGAGAGACCCAGTACTTC.

The rearrangement links TRBV27 to TRBJ1-5; maybe TRBD1 (5 bases). The CDR3 is made up of 16 amino acids. V was shortened by 1 base and J by 4 bases, with 14 bases between the two germline ends. CDR1 and CDR2 from the germline V gene are MNHEY and SMNVEV (reference sequence). The CDR3 coding sequence is TGTGCCAGCAGTTTATACGGGGCACGAAGAAATCAGCCCCAGCATTTT. It codes for CASSLYGARRNQPQHF.